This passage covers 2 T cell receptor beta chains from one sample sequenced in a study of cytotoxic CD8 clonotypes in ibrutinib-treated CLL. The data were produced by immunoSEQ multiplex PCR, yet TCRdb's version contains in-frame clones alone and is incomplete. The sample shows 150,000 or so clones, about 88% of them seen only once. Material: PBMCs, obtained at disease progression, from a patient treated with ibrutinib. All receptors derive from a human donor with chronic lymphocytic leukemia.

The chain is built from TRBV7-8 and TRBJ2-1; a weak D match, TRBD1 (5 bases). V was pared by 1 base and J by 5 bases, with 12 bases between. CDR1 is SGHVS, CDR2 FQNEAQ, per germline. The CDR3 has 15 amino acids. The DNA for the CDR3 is TGTGCCAGCAGCTTAGAGGGGCTCCCAGACAATGAGCAGTTCTTC. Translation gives CASSLEGLPDNEQFF.

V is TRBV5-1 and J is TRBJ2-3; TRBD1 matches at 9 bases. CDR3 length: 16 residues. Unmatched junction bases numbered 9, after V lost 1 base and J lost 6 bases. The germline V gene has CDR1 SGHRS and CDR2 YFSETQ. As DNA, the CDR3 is TGCGCCAGCAGCTTGTCGATACTCGGGACAGGGGATACGCAGTATTTT. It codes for CASSLSILGTGDTQYF.